The text below deals with one T cell receptor beta chain. Its recognized antigen is unknown. No much larger clone exists at a distance of one base, and base qualities are not known. From its cysteine to its phenylalanine, the CDR3 spans 13 amino acids. Solely the CDR3 DNA is kept, with 39 bases framed from the first base. CDR1 is given as LNHDA and CDR2 as SQIVND, both from the germline V gene (reference sequence). V drops 1 base and J drops 4 bases, leaving 5 bases in between. This sample was included in a study of T cell responses to AZD1222 COVID-19 vaccine (dated by TCRdb to about 2021). A note on the overall study: TCR sequencing covered more than 230 trial participants: 207 given two doses of AZD1222 and 26 given two doses of MenACWY control vaccine. Enrollment into the trials was organized by age into subgroups of 18-55, 56-69 and 70-plus years, and those subgroups contained approximately 150, 30 and 60 TCR-sequenced participants, respectively.

The time point label on this specimen signifies: about 28 days (+/-7) after the second vaccine dose. AZD1222 recipients given second doses at about 4 weeks or at about 12 weeks were pooled, since spike-specific TCR depth and breadth were not found to differ between the two schedules. Vaccinee samples came from UK trials COV001 and COV002, including a single-blind randomized controlled phase 2/3 trial of AZD1222 (ChAdOx1 nCoV-19) in healthy adults. For TCRbeta chain sequencing, PBMC samples were collected from trial participants at day 0 and at day 28 after the second dose. General conclusions and limits of the study: Vaccine-associated CD4 TCRs spanned the whole spike protein, with dominant responses in regions 160-218 and 743-854. Because no day 14 peak-response samples were available, repertoires were characterized only after the peak T cell response. In the small 56-69-year group, the increase in depth fell short of significance, most likely because of low power. After two AZD1222 doses, spike-specific TCR breadth and depth were significantly higher than at day 0 and than in MenACWY recipients. Conclusions about previously exposed vaccinees are limited because only a handful of AZD1222 recipients were SARS-CoV-2 seropositive at baseline. Participants were mostly white British and included more females than males, and it was suggested by the authors that clonal diversity may have been underestimated. Epitopes outside the regions mutated in the B.1.351 and B.1.1.7 variants were reportedly recognized by nearly half of the unique spike-specific TCRs.

The CDR3 regions of human TCRbeta chains were subjected to immunosequencing. The published analysis was carried out like this. Repertoire TCRs were matched against a reference library of SARS-CoV-2-specific TCRs generated with the MIRA antigen-specificity platform. Breadth was defined as the fraction of unique TCRs that were SARS-CoV-2-associated. Depth was defined as the fraction of total T cells that were SARS-CoV-2-associated. Using the MIRA data, each spike-specific TCR was mapped to the spike region that the TCR reacts to and placed in a CD4 or CD8 class. Log10-transformed breadth and depth values were compared by one-way ANOVA with Sidak's multiple comparisons tests. The source is immuneACCESS, and TCRdb retained only in-frame sequences with V and J called. Part of the clones is not carried over; for the studies checked, unresolved V genes explain less than half of this, and the remainder is unexplained. V, J and clone size are those of that table, while D and trimming were read from the DNA. This sample gives tens of thousands of clones in total; roughly 89% of them show up just once. The top ten hold roughly a tenth of the sample.

The sample here was peripheral blood, taken 28 days after the second AZD1222 dose. The chain joins TRBV19 to TRBJ1-5, with the D gene not confidently named. The sequence was collected from an adult who received the AZD1222 COVID-19 vaccine. The bases are TGTGCCAGTAGTATAGGCCAGAATCAGCCCCAGCATTTT. Translation gives CASSIGQNQPQHF. Beyond the CDR3, the reference TRBV19 and TRBJ1-5 genes provide the residues; the full variable domain reads: DGGITQSPKYLFRKEGQNVTLSCEQNLNHDAMYWYRQDPGQGLRLIYYSQIVNDFQKGDIAEGYSVSREKKESFPLTVTSAQKNPTAFYLCASSIGQNQPQHFGDGTRLSIL.